This TCR beta chain was recorded in a study of naive and memory T cell subsets. Two oligonucleotides, mixed equimolar, formed the beta constant-region primer covering TRBC1 and TRBC2. In TCRdb, the UMI-ligation and nested PCR reads were re-called with MiXCR into one record per CDR3 protein. This table has 150,000 or so distinct CDR3 sequences, around 15% appearing once. This CDR3 is built from 12 residues. Germline V CDR1 and CDR2: SEHNR, FQNEAQ (reference sequence). V lost 5 bases, J lost 7 bases, and 9 bases lay in between. This clonotype was seen a handful of times. The receptor was derived from a human donor in good health. This chain uses TRBV7-9 with TRBJ2-1; TRBD2 might be the D (5 bases). The sample was naive CD4+ T cells from blood. The CDR3 loop is CASSISENEQFF. CDR3 DNA: TGTGCCAGCAGCATTAGCGAGAATGAGCAGTTCTTC. The full variable domain, its missing parts supplied by reference TRBV7-9 and TRBJ2-1, is DTGVSQNPRHKITKRGQNVTFRCDPISEHNRLYWYRQTLGQGPEFLTYFQNEAQLEKSRLLSDRFSAERPKGSFSTLEIQRTEQGDSAMYLCASSISENEQFFGPGTRLTVL.